The source of this T cell receptor (beta chain) is a study of cytomegalovirus exposure and HLA in healthy donors. General study points: In all likelihood, a cluster of highly shared sequence variants was a sequencing artifact. Fewer N-insertions than the approximately 610-donor mean were reportedly shown by an Asian-associated ancestry cluster in a later analysis.

Primers: 60 Vbeta forward and 13 Jbeta reverse. The repertoire was sequenced with immunoSEQ multiplex PCR; TCRdb's copy has only in-frame clones and lacks some. The sample has approximately 110,000 clones, about 79% seen once. V dropped 4 bases and J dropped 7; count of bases not matched to a gene: 15. CDR3 length equals 17 residues. CDR1 and CDR2 (germline): SGHVS, FNYEAQ. Comments on this clone: Its antigen is unknown.

The gene calls are TRBV7-6 and TRBJ2-1; 8 nucleotides agree with TRBD2. Specimen: PBMCs. The sequence derives from a woman between 18 and 29 years old in good health and CMV-seropositive. The chain's CDR3 is CASSWGDYAGGRNEQFF. As DNA, the CDR3 is TGTGCCAGCAGCTGGGGGGACTATGCGGGAGGAAGGAATGAGCAGTTCTTC.